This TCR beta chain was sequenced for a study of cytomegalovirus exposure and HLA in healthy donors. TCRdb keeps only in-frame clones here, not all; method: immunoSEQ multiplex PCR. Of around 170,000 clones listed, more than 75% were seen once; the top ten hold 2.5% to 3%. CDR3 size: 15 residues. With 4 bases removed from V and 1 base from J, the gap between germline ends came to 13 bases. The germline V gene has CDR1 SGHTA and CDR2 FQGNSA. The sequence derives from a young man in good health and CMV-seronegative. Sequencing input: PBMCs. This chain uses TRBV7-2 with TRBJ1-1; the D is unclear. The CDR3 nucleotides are TGTGCCAGCAGCTCATCGGGTGACGGGAACACTGAAGCTTTCTTT. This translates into CASSSSGDGNTEAFF.